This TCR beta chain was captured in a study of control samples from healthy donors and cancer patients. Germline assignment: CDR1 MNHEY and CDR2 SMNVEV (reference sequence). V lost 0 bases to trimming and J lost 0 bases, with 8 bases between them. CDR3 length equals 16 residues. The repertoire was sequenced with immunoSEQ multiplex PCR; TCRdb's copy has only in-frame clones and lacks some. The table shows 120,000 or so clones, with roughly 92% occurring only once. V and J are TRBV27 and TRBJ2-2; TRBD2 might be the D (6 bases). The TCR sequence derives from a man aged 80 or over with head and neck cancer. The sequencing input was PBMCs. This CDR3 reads CASSLSRDSNTGELFF. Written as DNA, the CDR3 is TGTGCCAGCAGTTTATCGCGGGACTCGAACACCGGGGAGCTGTTTTTT.